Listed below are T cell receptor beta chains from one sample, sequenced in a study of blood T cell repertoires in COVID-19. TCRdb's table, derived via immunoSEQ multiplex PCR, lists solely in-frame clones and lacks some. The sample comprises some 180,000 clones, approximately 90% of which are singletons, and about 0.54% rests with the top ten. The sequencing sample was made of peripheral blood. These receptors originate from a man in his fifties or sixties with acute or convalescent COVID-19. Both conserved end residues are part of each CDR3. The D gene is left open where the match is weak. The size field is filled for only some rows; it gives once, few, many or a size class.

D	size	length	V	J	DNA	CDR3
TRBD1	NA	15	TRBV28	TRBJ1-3	TGTGCCAGCAAACCCGGGACAGGCAGGAGAAACACCATATATTTT	CASKPGTGRRNTIYF
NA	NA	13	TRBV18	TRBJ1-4	TGTGCCAGCTCACCAACCCAGGAAGAAAAACTGTTTTTT	CASSPTQEEKLFF
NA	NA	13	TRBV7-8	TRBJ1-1	TGTGCCAGCAGCAAGACAGAGAACACTGAAGCTTTCTTT	CASSKTENTEAFF
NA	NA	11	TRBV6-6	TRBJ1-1	TGTGCCAGCAGTCTCGGTCCTGAAGCTTTCTTT	CASSLGPEAFF
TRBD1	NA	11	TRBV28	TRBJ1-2	TGTGCCAGCAACAGGGGCTATGGCTACACCTTC	CASNRGYGYTF
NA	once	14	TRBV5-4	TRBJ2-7	TGTGCCAGCAGCTTCCCAGACTTATCCTACGAGCAGTACTTC	CASSFPDLSYEQYF
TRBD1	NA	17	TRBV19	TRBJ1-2	TGTGCCAGTATCGACTCTGGACAGGGGGCCGCCGGGGGTGGCTACACCTTC	CASIDSGQGAAGGGYTF
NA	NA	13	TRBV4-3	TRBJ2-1	TGCGCCAGCAGCCAACGCAGGGGCAATGAGCAGTTCTTC	CASSQRRGNEQFF
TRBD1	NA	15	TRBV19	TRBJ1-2	TGTGCCAGTAGTGGATTTCAGGGGGGTACCGATGGCTACACCTTC	CASSGFQGGTDGYTF
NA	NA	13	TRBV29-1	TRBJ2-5	TGCAGCGTTGAATCCGGCGGACAAGAGACCCAGTACTTC	CSVESGGQETQYF
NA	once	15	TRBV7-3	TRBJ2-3	TGTGCCAGCAGCTCGAGCGGGTCGAGCACAGATACGCAGTATTTT	CASSSSGSSTDTQYF
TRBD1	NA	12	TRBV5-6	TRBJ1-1	TGTGCCAGCAGCTTCGGGACAGCTGAAGCTTTCTTT	CASSFGTAEAFF
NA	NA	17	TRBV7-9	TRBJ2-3	TGTGCCAGCAGCCTTAGTAGCAGGGCTTTGGCGGCAGATACGCAGTATTTT	CASSLSSRALAADTQYF
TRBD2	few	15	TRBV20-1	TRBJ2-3	TGCAGTGCTAGTGAGTCAGCGGGGCGCACAGATACGCAGTATTTT	CSASESAGRTDTQYF
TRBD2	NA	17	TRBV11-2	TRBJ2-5	TGTGCCAGCAGCTTACTAACACTAGCGGGAGGAAGGGAGACCCAGTACTTC	CASSLLTLAGGRETQYF
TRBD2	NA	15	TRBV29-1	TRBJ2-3	TGCAGCGTTGGCCGGCTAGCGGGGGCCACAGATACGCAGTATTTT	CSVGRLAGATDTQYF
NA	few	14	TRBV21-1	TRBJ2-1	TGTGCCAGCCGAGGAGATTGCGGGGGCAATGAGCAGTTCTTC	CASRGDCGGNEQFF
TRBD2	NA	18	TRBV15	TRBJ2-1	TGTGCCACCAGCAGAGAAGTATCTAGCGGGAGGGCCGGGTATGAGCAGTTCTTC	CATSREVSSGRAGYEQFF
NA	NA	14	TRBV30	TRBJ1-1	TGTGCCTGGAGTGTACCAGGGGTCGGCGCTGAAGCTTTCTTT	CAWSVPGVGAEAFF
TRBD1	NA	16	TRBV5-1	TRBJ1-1	TGCGCCAGCAGCTTGGGACACAGGGGCGGCTACACTGAAGCTTTCTTT	CASSLGHRGGYTEAFF
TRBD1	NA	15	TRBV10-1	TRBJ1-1	TGCGCCAGCAGTGAGACAGGGGCGCCGAGCACTGAAGCTTTCTTT	CASSETGAPSTEAFF
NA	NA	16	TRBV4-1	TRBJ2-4	TGCGCCAGCAGCCACCCGGGCAGCGGGGCCAAAAACATTCAGTACTTC	CASSHPGSGAKNIQYF
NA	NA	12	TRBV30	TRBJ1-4	TGTGCCACCGCGGCTAGGAATGAAAAACTGTTTTTT	CATAARNEKLFF
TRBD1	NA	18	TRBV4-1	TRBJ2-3	TGCGCCAGCAGCCACGGATCCCAGGGGGTACCTGGGACAGATACGCAGTATTTT	CASSHGSQGVPGTDTQYF
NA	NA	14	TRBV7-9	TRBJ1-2	TGTGCCAGCAGCTTGGGGCAGGCCCACTATGGCTACACCTTC	CASSLGQAHYGYTF
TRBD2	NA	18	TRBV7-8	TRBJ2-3	TGTGCCAGCAGCTTAGTAGCGGTAGCGGGAGGACGCACAGATACGCAGTATTTT	CASSLVAVAGGRTDTQYF
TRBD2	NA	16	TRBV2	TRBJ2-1	TGTGCCAGCAGTGAAAAAGGGGAGGGCGGGGTGAATGAGCAGTTCTTC	CASSEKGEGGVNEQFF
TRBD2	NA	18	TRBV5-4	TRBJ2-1	TGTGCCAGCAGCGCAGGGGGACTAGCGGGAGCCTCCCTCAATGAGCAGTTCTTC	CASSAGGLAGASLNEQFF
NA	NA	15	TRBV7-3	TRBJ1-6	TGTGCCAGCAGCTTGTCAGGGAACCGGAATTCACCCCTCCACTTT	CASSLSGNRNSPLHF
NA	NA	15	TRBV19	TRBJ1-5	TGTGCCAGCGAAGCCAGGACACGTAGCAATCAGCCCCAGCATTTT	CASEARTRSNQPQHF
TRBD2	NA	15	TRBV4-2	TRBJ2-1	TGTGCCAGCAGCCCACTAGCGGGGGGCTACAATGAGCAGTTCTTC	CASSPLAGGYNEQFF
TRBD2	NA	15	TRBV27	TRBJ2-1	TGTGCCAGCAGTTTTAGCGGGAGGGCCGGGGATGAGCAGTTCTTC	CASSFSGRAGDEQFF
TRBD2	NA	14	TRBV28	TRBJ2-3	TGTGCCAGCAGTTTAGGACTAGCGGGGGATACGCAGTATTTT	CASSLGLAGDTQYF
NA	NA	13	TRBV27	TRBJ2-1	TGTGCCAGCAGTTTACCTCAGAGGGGGGAGCAGTTCTTC	CASSLPQRGEQFF
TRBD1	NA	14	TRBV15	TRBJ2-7	TGTGCCACCAGCAGGGGACAGGGACCCTACGAGCAGTACTTC	CATSRGQGPYEQYF
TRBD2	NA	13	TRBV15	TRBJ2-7	TGTGCCACCAGCAGAGGGTCTAGCGGCGAGCAGTACTTC	CATSRGSSGEQYF
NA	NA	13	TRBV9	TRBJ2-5	TGTGCCAGCAGCGTTTCCGGGAAGGAGACCCAGTACTTC	CASSVSGKETQYF
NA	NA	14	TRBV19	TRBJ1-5	TGTGCCAGTAGTCCTCCTTCCAGGGTCAAGCCCCAGCATTTT	CASSPPSRVKPQHF
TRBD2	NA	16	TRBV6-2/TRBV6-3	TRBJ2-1	TGTGCCAGCAGTTTCAGGACTAGCGGGATTGCAATTGAGCAGTTCTTC	CASSFRTSGIAIEQFF
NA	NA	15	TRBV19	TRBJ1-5	TGTGCCAGTACCGGGCGGGGAGGGGTCAGTCAGCCCCAGCATTTT	CASTGRGGVSQPQHF
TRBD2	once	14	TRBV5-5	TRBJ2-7	TGTGCCAGCAGCTTTGCCGGACTAGCGTCCGAGCAGTACTTC	CASSFAGLASEQYF
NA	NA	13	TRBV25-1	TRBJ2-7	TGTGCCAGCAGTCCCGCGGTTATGTACGAGCAGTACTTC	CASSPAVMYEQYF
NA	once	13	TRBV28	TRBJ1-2	TGTGCCAGCAGTATCCAGACAGCCTATGGCTACACCTTC	CASSIQTAYGYTF
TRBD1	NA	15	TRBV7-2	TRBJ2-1	TGTGCCAGCAGCACAGGGGGAGGCTCCTACAATGAGCAGTTCTTC	CASSTGGGSYNEQFF
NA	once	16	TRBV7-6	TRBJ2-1	TGTGCCAGCAGCACCTCCCTGGGGCTAGAAGGCAATGAGCAGTTCTTC	CASSTSLGLEGNEQFF
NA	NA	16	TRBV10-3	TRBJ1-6	TGTGCCATCAGTGAAGGAGGGAGCTCCTATAATTCACCCCTCCACTTT	CAISEGGSSYNSPLHF
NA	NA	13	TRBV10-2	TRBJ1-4	TGCGCCAGCACCCCTGCGGGTAATGAAAAACTGTTTTTT	CASTPAGNEKLFF
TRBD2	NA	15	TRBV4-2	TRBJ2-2	TGTGCCAGCAGTCAAGGACTAGCGGGAACCGGGGAGCTGTTTTTT	CASSQGLAGTGELFF
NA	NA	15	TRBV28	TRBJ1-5	TGTGCCAGCAGTTTATTGAGTCTTAGCAATCAGCCCCAGCATTTT	CASSLLSLSNQPQHF
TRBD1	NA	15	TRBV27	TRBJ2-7	TGTGCCAGCAGTCCCGGGACAGCCCCCTCCTACGAGCAGTACTTC	CASSPGTAPSYEQYF
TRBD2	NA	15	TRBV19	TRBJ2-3	TGTGCCAGTAGTATACGGGGGGGCATGGCAGATACGCAGTATTTT	CASSIRGGMADTQYF
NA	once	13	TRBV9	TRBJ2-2	TGTGCCAGCAGTCCGGACAGCACCGGGGAGCTGTTTTTT	CASSPDSTGELFF
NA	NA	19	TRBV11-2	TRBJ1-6	TGTGCCAGCAGCTTAGGGCCGGGGATTTCAGGCGATTGGTATTCACCCCTCCACTTT	CASSLGPGISGDWYSPLHF
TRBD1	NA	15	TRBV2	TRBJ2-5	TGTGCCAGCAGTGTTAGGACAGGGGGCGGGGAGACCCAGTACTTC	CASSVRTGGGETQYF
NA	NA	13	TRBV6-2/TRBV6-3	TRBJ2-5	TGTGCCAGCAGTTACGCAGGGGCTTATACCCAGTACTTC	CASSYAGAYTQYF
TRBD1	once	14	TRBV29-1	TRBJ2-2	TGCAGCGTTACCGGGACAGGGGGCTCCGGGGAGCTGTTTTTT	CSVTGTGGSGELFF
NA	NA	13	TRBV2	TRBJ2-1	TGTGCCAGCGGGGGGAGCTCCTACAATGAGCAGTTCTTC	CASGGSSYNEQFF
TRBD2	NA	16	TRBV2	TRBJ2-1	TGTGCCAGCAGTGACATCCTAGCGGGGGGGCGCGATGAGCAGTTCTTC	CASSDILAGGRDEQFF
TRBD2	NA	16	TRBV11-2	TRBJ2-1	TGTGCCAGCAGCTTTACGCTAGCGGGAGCCCTCAATGAGCAGTTCTTC	CASSFTLAGALNEQFF